This T cell receptor beta chain originates from a study of T cells in Graves' hyperthyroidism and ophthalmopathy. Amplification of TCR beta CDR3 regions used RNA as the template. HTBI primers drove first-round RT-PCR of the TCR CDR3. Each CDR3 protein is one row after TCRdb ran MiXCR on the multiplex PCR reads. The table lists under 300,000 distinct CDR3 sequences, more than 14% of them singletons. CDR1 is ENHRY and CDR2 is SYGVKD in the germline V gene. CDR3 length equals 14 residues. With V trimmed by 4 bases and J by 0 bases, 2 bases remained unmatched. Diagnosis relied on clinical symptoms, serum thyroxine and TRAb, thyroid ultrasound and orbital computed tomography. This clonotype was detected ten times or more.

The chain is built from TRBV10-3 and TRBJ2-7, with 8 bases matching TRBD2. The sequenced material came from blood. The source of this sequence is a woman in her forties with Graves' hyperthyroidism that later progressed to Graves' ophthalmopathy. CDR3 sequence: CAISGGRSSYEQYF. CDR3 nucleotides: TGTGCCATCAGTGGCGGGAGGAGCTCCTACGAGCAGTACTTC.